This T cell receptor beta chain originates from a study of immune characteristics of hereditary and idiopathic chronic pancreatitis. The method was immunoSEQ multiplex PCR; TCRdb's version includes in-frame clones alone and lacks a portion of them. This sample has around 10,000 clones, with roughly three quarters found just once. Patients having total pancreatectomy with islet autotransplantation provided the chronic pancreatitis pancreas tissue. With 5 bases removed from V and 4 bases from J, the gap between germline ends came to 20 bases. The CDR3 spans 16 residues. Germline V gene lookup returns CDR1 MDHEN and CDR2 SYDVKM.

This chain uses TRBV28 with TRBJ2-5; TRBD2 might be the D (7 bases). The TCR was taken from a human donor with chronic pancreatitis. Sequencing input: pancreas tissue with idiopathic chronic pancreatitis. CDR3 coding DNA: TGTGCCAGCAGTACCCTAGGGGGGAGGGCAGGAGAGACCCAGTACTTC. Translating gives CASSTLGGRAGETQYF.